What follows are 21 T cell receptor beta chains derived from one specimen sequenced in a study of a mutant IDH1 vaccine in newly diagnosed glioma. Sequencing used immunoSEQ multiplex PCR; TCRdb keeps in-frame clones, though not all of them. The sample holds about 50,000 clones, roughly 72% seen once. These receptors lack a known antigen. Specified time point: week 47, end of study. All doses held 300 ug of mutant IDH1 20-mer peptide, with topical imiquimod. The sequencing here drew on PBMCs, taken from a glioma patient whose treatment included an IDH1 peptide vaccine. These TCRs come from a middle-aged woman with glioma. Some clones in this sample may be carry-over from other donors' samples.

The CDR3, as DNA: TGTGCCAGCGGTGACAGGGGAAGATCCAATGAGCAGTTCTTC. Its protein is CASGDRGRSNEQFF. This chain joins TRBV6-6 and TRBJ2-1; 8 nucleotides agree with TRBD1. The CDR3 runs to 14 residues. Germline V CDR1 and CDR2: MNHNY, SVGAGI (reference sequence). V trimming: 8 bases; J trimming: 6 bases; junction bases outside the gene matches: 9.

The chain joins TRBV9 to TRBJ1-1, with 10 nucleotides matching TRBD1. Per the germline V gene, CDR1 is SGDLS and CDR2 is YYNGEE. There are 15 residues in the CDR3. J gave up 7 bases and V 3 bases, and 9 bases lay outside the gene matches. As DNA, the CDR3 is TGTGCCAGCAGCGATCCCGGGACAGGGGCGATTGAAGCTTTCTTT. It yields the protein CASSDPGTGAIEAFF.

The chain has TRBV9 and TRBJ2-3, with D possibly matching TRBD1 (6 bases). Germline V gives CDR1 SGDLS, CDR2 YYNGEE. The CDR3 sequence is 15 residues long. Trimming removed 4 bases from V and 0 bases from J, with 12 bases in between. The CDR3 bases are TGTGCCAGCAGCACTCGACAGGTCAGCACAGATACGCAGTATTTT. Amino acid sequence: CASSTRQVSTDTQYF.

V gene TRBV9 combines with J gene TRBJ1-6; 8 positions match TRBD1. The V and J ends lost 0 bases and 0 bases, in that order; junction bases with no gene match: 5. The germline V gene encodes CDR1 SGDLS and CDR2 YYNGEE. The CDR3 has 18 amino acids. This CDR3 is CASSVGQGLSSYNSPLHF. DNA of the CDR3: TGTGCCAGCAGCGTAGGACAGGGGCTATCCTCCTATAATTCACCCCTCCACTTT.

This chain links TRBV25-1 with TRBJ1-2; D not certain. This CDR3 has 13 residues. Trimming took off 6 bases at V and 4 bases at J, with 12 bases between the two ends. The germline V gene has CDR1 MGHDK and CDR2 SYGVNS. The chain's CDR3 is CASSFGGLYGYTF. For the CDR3, the DNA is TGTGCCAGCAGCTTCGGAGGCCTCTATGGCTACACCTTC.

The chain couples TRBV7-2 to TRBJ2-2; the D gene could be TRBD1 or TRBD2 (5 bases each). This CDR3 contains 14 residues. In germline, CDR1 is SGHTA, CDR2 FQGNSA. V dropped 2 bases and J dropped 7 bases, with 11 bases sitting between them. Written as DNA, the CDR3 is TGTGCCAGCAGCTTAAGAGGGGCGGTCGGGGAGCTGTTTTTT. Its protein is CASSLRGAVGELFF.

The genes are TRBV9 and TRBJ2-5; 8 nucleotides match TRBD1. The CDR3 contains 14 residues. Germline V CDR1 and CDR2: SGDLS, YYNGEE. V lost 2 bases to trimming and J lost 1 base; unmatched junction nucleotides: 1. CDR3 nucleotide sequence: TGTGCCAGCAGCGTGACAGGGGCCCAAGAGACCCAGTACTTC. Translated: CASSVTGAQETQYF.

The rearrangement joins TRBV14 to TRBJ1-2; D call uncertain. With 4 bases removed from V and 1 base from J, the gap between germline ends came to 7 bases. The CDR3 runs to 13 residues. Germline assignment: CDR1 SGHDN and CDR2 FVKESK. The DNA for the CDR3 is TGTGCCAGCAGCCCAGACTTTAACTATGGCTACACCTTC. Translation gives CASSPDFNYGYTF.

The V call is TRBV2, the J call TRBJ1-4; TRBD1 is a possible D gene (5 bases). Trimming pared 3 bases from V and 8 bases from J, leaving 16 bases between. The CDR3 covers 15 residues. CDR1 is SNHLY and CDR2 is FYNNEI in the germline V gene. The DNA of the CDR3 is TGTGCCAGCAGTGACAGGGAGTATAGCGACGAAAAACTGTTTTTT. This gives the protein CASSDREYSDEKLFF.

The chain combines TRBV13 with TRBJ2-7, with 8 bases aligning to TRBD1. Looked up from germline, CDR1 is PRHDT and CDR2 is FYEKMQ (reference sequence). The CDR3 is 14 residues long. Unmatched junction bases numbered 4, after V lost 2 bases and J lost 4 bases. CDR3 residues: CASSLLDRVYEQYF. The DNA of the CDR3 is TGTGCCAGCAGCTTATTGGACAGGGTATACGAGCAGTACTTC. The full variable domain, with the rest looked up from reference TRBV13 and TRBJ2-7, is AAGVIQSPRHLIKEKRETATLKCYPIPRHDTVYWYQQGPGQDPQFLISFYEKMQSDKGSIPDRFSAQQFSDYHSELNMSSLELGDSALYFCASSLLDRVYEQYFGPGTRLTVT.

Only a few counts were recorded for this clone. The CDR3 sequence: CASSRWGSGDEQYF. The CDR3 coding sequence is TGTGCCAGCAGTCGGTGGGGGTCGGGAGACGAGCAGTACTTC. V is TRBV9 and J is TRBJ2-7; D perhaps matches TRBD2 (6 bases). Trimming left V 5 bases short and J 5 bases short, with 17 bases between. CDR1 is SGDLS, CDR2 YYNGEE, per germline. The CDR3 sequence is 14 residues long.

This clone turned up a few times. The gene calls are TRBV27 and TRBJ1-5; no reliable D call. This CDR3 has 14 amino acids. V shed 0 bases and J shed 0 bases, with 3 bases lying between them. Per germline, CDR1 MNHEY and CDR2 SMNVEV (reference sequence). The CDR3 loop is CASSLSTSNQPQHF. The CDR3 nucleotides are TGTGCCAGCAGTTTATCAACTAGCAATCAGCCCCAGCATTTT.

The chain combines TRBV5-8 with TRBJ2-7; D is ambiguous. CDR1 SGHTS and CDR2 YDEGEE come from the germline V gene. The CDR3 is 13 amino acids. Trimming pared 4 bases from V and 6 bases from J, leaving 14 bases between. The CDR3 DNA sequence: TGTGCCAGCAGCGGGGTGGTGGTTTCCGAGCAGTACTTC. This encodes CASSGVVVSEQYF.

The table lists this clone with a few counts. The V call is TRBV11-2, the J call TRBJ1-1; no clear D gene. Germline CDR1 is SGHAT and CDR2 is FQNNGV. Deletions cut 0 bases from V and 5 bases from J, with 13 bases between. This CDR3 has 15 amino acids. As DNA, the CDR3 is TGTGCCAGCAGCTTAGATGTGGGCGCGTGGACTGAAGCTTTCTTT. Amino acid sequence: CASSLDVGAWTEAFF. The whole variable domain, remainder taken from reference TRBV11-2 and TRBJ1-1, is EAGVAQSPRYKIIEKRQSVAFWCNPISGHATLYWYQQILGQGPKLLIQFQNNGVVDDSQLPKDRFSAERLKGVDSTLKIQPAKLEDSAVYLCASSLDVGAWTEAFFGQGTRLTVV.

This clone was seen once. The chain joins TRBV6-6 to TRBJ1-6; TRBD1 agrees at 7 bases. V was pared by 8 bases and J by 9 bases, with 7 bases of the junction left unmatched. Germline lookup yields CDR1 MNHNY and CDR2 SVGAGI (reference sequence). This CDR3 is 13 amino acids long. CDR3 DNA sequence: TGTGCCAGCCACCGACAGGGCCTTTCACCCCTCCACTTT. It specifies CASHRQGLSPLHF.

The chain carries TRBV2 and TRBJ2-7; TRBD2 aligns across 11 bases. V was pared by 5 bases and J by 2 bases, with 2 bases of the junction left unmatched. The CDR3 has 14 residues. From germline, CDR1 is SNHLY and CDR2 FYNNEI. CDR3 amino acids: CASSKGLAAYEQYF. The CDR3 nucleotides read TGTGCCAGCAGTAAGGGACTAGCGGCCTACGAGCAGTACTTC.

The chain carries TRBV9 and TRBJ2-7, with D possibly matching TRBD1 (6 bases). The CDR3 extends over 14 amino acids. V dropped 0 bases and J dropped 2 bases, with 9 bases sitting between them. Germline V gene data show CDR1 as SGDLS and CDR2 as YYNGEE. The CDR3 loop is CASSVEDRTYEQYF. CDR3 bases: TGTGCCAGCAGCGTAGAAGACAGGACCTACGAGCAGTACTTC.

This clone has at least ten counts. The J gene is TRBJ2-7, the V gene TRBV5-1; 9 nucleotides align to TRBD2. The junction had 12 bases not matched to a gene; V was cut back by 4 bases and J by 4 bases. The CDR3 spans 16 residues. Germline V CDR1 and CDR2: SGHRS, YFSETQ. CDR3 bases: TGCGCCAGCAGCGCCCACTTTAGCGGGAGTGGGTACGAGCAGTACTTC. It is translated as CASSAHFSGSGYEQYF.

This clone turned up a few times. This chain joins TRBV30 and TRBJ1-5, with TRBD1 identical over 9 bases. After removal of 3 bases from V and 6 bases from J, the junction contained 6 bases not matched to a gene. CDR3 length: 14 residues. Germline V gives CDR1 GTSNPN, CDR2 SVGIG (reference sequence). DNA of the CDR3: TGTGCCTGGAGCGGGGACAGGGTGCGTCAGCCCCAGCATTTT. It is translated as CAWSGDRVRQPQHF.

The V and J genes are TRBV5-6 and TRBJ1-4; possibly TRBD1 for D (6 bases). The CDR3 is 14 amino acids. The germline gives CDR1 SGHDT, CDR2 YYEEEE. V was trimmed by 4 bases and J by 4 bases, leaving 11 bases between them. CDR3 nucleotides: TGTGCCAGCAGCGTGGACAGCCGTAATGAAAAACTGTTTTTT. Its translation: CASSVDSRNEKLFF.

V is TRBV4-2 and J is TRBJ2-2; TRBD2 aligns across 9 bases. Germline CDR1 reads LGHNA; CDR2 reads YNFKEQ. The CDR3 runs to 16 residues. V was clipped by 4 bases and J by 0 bases; unmatched bases: 3. The CDR3 coding sequence is TGTGCCAGCAGCCCAAAGCGGGGGGCGAACACCGGGGAGCTGTTTTTT. Its protein is CASSPKRGANTGELFF.